Presented here are 10 T cell receptor beta chains from one specimen sequenced in a study of blood T cell repertoires in COVID-19. Here immunoSEQ multiplex PCR was the method, and the copy in TCRdb shows in-frame clones only, minus some. Of 300,000 or so clones in the sample, around four fifths were seen once. Input material: peripheral blood. Receptors were obtained from a woman aged 50 to 60 with active or convalescent COVID-19.

Notes on this clone: This specimen includes other DNA sequences encoding the same CDR3. The chain employs TRBV9 and TRBJ2-1, with unresolved D. The CDR3 consists of 14 residues. With 0 bases removed from V and 0 bases from J, the gap between germline ends came to 4 bases. CDR1 and CDR2 from the germline V gene are SGDLS and YYNGEE. The CDR3 sequence: CASSVGLSYNEQFF. CDR3 sequence (DNA): TGTGCCAGCAGCGTAGGGCTCTCCTACAATGAGCAGTTCTTC.

The chain has TRBV5-4 and TRBJ2-4; D possibly corresponds to TRBD1 (6 bases). With 4 bases removed from V and 7 bases from J, the gap between germline ends came to 15 bases. Germline V lookup: CDR1 SGHNT, CDR2 YYREEE (reference sequence). This CDR3 contains 14 residues. The CDR3 DNA reads TGTGCCAGCAGCCCTACAGGGTTCGGGAACATTCAGTACTTC. It encodes CASSPTGFGNIQYF.

The J gene is TRBJ1-2, the V gene TRBV6-5, with D perhaps matching TRBD1 (5 bases). V shed 6 bases and J shed 10 bases, with 18 bases lying between them. This CDR3 comprises 13 residues. Germline-derived CDR1 and CDR2 are MNHEY and SVGAGI. CDR3 in DNA: TGTGCCAGCAGATCCGACAGTTACGAAACCTACACCTTC. It yields the protein CASRSDSYETYTF.

The gene calls are TRBV4-1 and TRBJ2-3; D remains unclear. CDR1 MGHRA and CDR2 YSYEKL come from the germline V gene. The CDR3 totals 12 residues. Trimming left V 3 bases short and J 5 bases short, with 6 bases between. The CDR3, as DNA: TGCGCCAGCAGCCACCCGCGAGATACGCAGTATTTT. It specifies CASSHPRDTQYF.

Remarks on this clone: Other nucleotide sequences in the sample specify the same CDR3. The gene calls are TRBV7-2 and TRBJ2-3; D possibly corresponds to TRBD2 (6 bases). Germline CDR1 and CDR2: SGHTA and FQGNSA. Trimming cost V 1 base and J 3 bases, with 11 bases left between them. CDR3 length: 15 residues. The CDR3 region has the DNA TGTGCCAGCAGCTTAGGCCTCGGAGGGACAGATACGCAGTATTTT. Translated: CASSLGLGGTDTQYF.

Comment on this clone: At the DNA level, this CDR3 is encoded by other sequences in the same sample as well. The chain uses TRBV9 and TRBJ2-3; TRBD2 agrees at 7 bases. J gave up 3 bases and V 0 bases, and 1 base lay outside the gene matches. CDR1 is SGDLS and CDR2 is YYNGEE in the germline V gene. The CDR3 loop spans 14 amino acids. CDR3 bases: TGTGCCAGCAGCGTAGCTAGCGGAACAGATACGCAGTATTTT. Translation gives CASSVASGTDTQYF.

This chain uses TRBV15 with TRBJ1-3, with TRBD1 matching 8 bases. The CDR3 has 17 residues. The trim removed 1 base at V and 1 base at J, leaving 6 bases unmatched. Germline V gives CDR1 LNHNV, CDR2 YYDKDF (reference sequence). Here the CDR3 reads CATSRGTGLGSGNTIYF. CDR3 nucleotides: TGTGCCACCAGCAGAGGGACAGGGCTGGGGTCTGGAAACACCATATATTTT.

V gene TRBV30 combines with J gene TRBJ2-7, with TRBD2 as a possible D gene (6 bases). The germline V gene encodes CDR1 GTSNPN and CDR2 SVGIG (reference sequence). This CDR3 has 14 amino acids. The ends were cut back, 0 bases at V and 5 bases at J, with 14 bases in the middle. The CDR3 bases are TGTGCCTGGAGTGTCGGAGGGAGACGGAACGAGCAGTACTTC. This codes for CAWSVGGRRNEQYF.

This sequence joins TRBV5-1 and TRBJ2-2, with D uncertain. V gave up 3 bases and J gave up 5 bases, with 5 bases separating them. This CDR3 comprises 12 residues. Germline loops: CDR1 SGHRS, CDR2 YFSETQ. The CDR3 nucleotides are TGCGCCAGCAGCTCCGAGACCGGGGAGCTGTTTTTT. Protein: CASSSETGELFF.

The chain has TRBV28 and TRBJ1-2, with 9 bases matching TRBD1. The CDR3 has 16 residues. In germline, CDR1 is MDHEN, CDR2 SYDVKM. After removal of 5 bases from V and 2 bases from J, the junction contained 9 bases not matched to a gene. The chain's CDR3 is CASSIPGTGTNYGYTF. In DNA, the CDR3 is TGTGCCAGCAGTATCCCCGGGACAGGGACCAACTATGGCTACACCTTC.